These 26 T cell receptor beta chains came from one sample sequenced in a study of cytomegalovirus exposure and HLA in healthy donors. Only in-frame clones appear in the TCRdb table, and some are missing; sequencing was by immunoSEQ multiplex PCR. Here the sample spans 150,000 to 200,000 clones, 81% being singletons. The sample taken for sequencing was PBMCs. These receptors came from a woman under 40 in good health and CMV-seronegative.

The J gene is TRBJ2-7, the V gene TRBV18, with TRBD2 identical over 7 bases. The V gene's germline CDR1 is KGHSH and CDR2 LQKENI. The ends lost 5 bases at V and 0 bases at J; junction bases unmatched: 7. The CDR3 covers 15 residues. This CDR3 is CASSSRGGSSYEQYF. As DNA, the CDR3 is TGTGCCAGCTCATCCCGCGGGGGAAGCTCCTACGAGCAGTACTTC.

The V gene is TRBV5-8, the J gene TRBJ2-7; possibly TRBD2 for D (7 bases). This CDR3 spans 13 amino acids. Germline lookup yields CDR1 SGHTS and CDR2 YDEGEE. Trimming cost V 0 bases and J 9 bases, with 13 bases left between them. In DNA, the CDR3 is TGTGCCAGCAGCTTGGTTCGGGGGGCCACGCAGTACTTC. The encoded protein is CASSLVRGATQYF.

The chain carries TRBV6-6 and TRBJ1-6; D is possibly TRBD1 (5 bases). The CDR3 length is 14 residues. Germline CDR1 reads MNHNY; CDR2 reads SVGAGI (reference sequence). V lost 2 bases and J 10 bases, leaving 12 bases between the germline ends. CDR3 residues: CASSYTAGSSPLHF. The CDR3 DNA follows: TGTGCCAGCAGTTACACCGCAGGGTCCTCACCCCTCCACTTT.

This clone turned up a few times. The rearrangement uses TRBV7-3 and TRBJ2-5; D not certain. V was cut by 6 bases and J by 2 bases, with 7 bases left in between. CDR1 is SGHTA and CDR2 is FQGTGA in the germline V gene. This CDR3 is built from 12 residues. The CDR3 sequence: CASSPDQETQYF. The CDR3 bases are TGTGCCAGCAGTCCAGATCAAGAGACCCAGTACTTC.

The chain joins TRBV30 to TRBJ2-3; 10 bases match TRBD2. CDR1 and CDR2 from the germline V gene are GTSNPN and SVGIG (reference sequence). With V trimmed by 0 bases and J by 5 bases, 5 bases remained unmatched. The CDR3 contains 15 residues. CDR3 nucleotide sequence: TGTGCCTGGAGTGTACGGGGACTAGCGAGAGATACGCAGTATTTT. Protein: CAWSVRGLARDTQYF.

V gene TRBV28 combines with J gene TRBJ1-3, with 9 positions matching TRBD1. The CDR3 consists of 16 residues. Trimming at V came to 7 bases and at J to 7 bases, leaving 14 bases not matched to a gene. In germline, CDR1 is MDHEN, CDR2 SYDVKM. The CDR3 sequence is CASTNSWDRARNTIYF. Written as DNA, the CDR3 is TGTGCCAGCACCAACTCCTGGGACAGGGCACGGAACACCATATATTTT.

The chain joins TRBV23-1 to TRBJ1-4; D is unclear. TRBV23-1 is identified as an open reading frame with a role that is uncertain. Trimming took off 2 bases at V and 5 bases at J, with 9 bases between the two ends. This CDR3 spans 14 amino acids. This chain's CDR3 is CASSQLDLNEKLFF. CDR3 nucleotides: TGCGCCAGCAGTCAACTTGACTTGAATGAAAAACTGTTTTTT.

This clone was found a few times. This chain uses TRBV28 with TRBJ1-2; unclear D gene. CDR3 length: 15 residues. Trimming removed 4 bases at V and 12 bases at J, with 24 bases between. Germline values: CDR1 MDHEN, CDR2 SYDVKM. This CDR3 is CASSSPTPGRFVDTF. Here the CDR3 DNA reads TGTGCCAGCAGTTCCCCCACTCCTGGGCGCTTTGTGGACACCTTC.

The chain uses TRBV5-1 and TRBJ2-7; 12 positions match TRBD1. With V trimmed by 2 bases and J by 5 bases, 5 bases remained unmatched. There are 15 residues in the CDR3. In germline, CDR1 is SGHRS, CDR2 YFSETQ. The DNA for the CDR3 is TGCGCCAGCAGCTTTACGGGACAGGGGGCCGACGAGCAGTACTTC. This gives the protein CASSFTGQGADEQYF.

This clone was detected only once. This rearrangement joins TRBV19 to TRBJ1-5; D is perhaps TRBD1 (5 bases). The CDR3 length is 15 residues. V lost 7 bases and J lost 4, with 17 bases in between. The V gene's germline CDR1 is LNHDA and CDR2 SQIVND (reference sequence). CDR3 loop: CASNPRGSGNQPQHF. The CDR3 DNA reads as TGTGCCAGTAACCCCCGGGGGAGCGGAAATCAGCCCCAGCATTTT.

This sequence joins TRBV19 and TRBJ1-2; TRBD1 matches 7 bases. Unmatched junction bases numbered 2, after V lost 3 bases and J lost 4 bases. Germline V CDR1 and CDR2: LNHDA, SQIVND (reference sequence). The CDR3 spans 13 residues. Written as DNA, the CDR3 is TGTGCCAGTAGTATGGCAGGGGGCTATGGCTACACCTTC. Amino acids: CASSMAGGYGYTF.

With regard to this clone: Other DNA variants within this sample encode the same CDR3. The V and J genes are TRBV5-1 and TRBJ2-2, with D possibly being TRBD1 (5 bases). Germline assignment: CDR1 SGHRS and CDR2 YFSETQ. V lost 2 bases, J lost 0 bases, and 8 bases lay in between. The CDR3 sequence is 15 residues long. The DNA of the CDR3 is TGCGCCAGCAGCTTTTCAGGGCCGAACACCGGGGAGCTGTTTTTT. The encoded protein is CASSFSGPNTGELFF.

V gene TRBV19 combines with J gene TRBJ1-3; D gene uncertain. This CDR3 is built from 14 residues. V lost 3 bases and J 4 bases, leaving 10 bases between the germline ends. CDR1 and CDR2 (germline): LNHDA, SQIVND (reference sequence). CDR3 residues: CASSIGSLGNTIYF. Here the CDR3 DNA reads TGTGCCAGTAGTATTGGGAGTCTCGGAAACACCATATATTTT.

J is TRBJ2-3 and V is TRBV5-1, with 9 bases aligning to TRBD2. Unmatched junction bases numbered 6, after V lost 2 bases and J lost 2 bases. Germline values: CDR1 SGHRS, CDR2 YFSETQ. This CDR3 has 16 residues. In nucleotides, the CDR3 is TGCGCCAGCAGCTTTGCGACTAGCGGTAACACAGATACGCAGTATTTT. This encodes CASSFATSGNTDTQYF. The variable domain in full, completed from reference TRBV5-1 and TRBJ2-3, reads KAGVTQTPRYLIKTRGQQVTLSCSPISGHRSVSWYQQTPGQGLQFLFEYFSETQRNKGNFPGRFSGRQFSNSRSEMNVSTLELGDSALYLCASSFATSGNTDTQYFGPGTRLTVL.

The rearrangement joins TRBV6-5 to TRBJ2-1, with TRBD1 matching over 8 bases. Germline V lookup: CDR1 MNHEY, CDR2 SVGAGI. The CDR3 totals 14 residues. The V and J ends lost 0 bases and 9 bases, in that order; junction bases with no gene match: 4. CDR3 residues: CASSYSDRVPEQFF. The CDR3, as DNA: TGTGCCAGCAGTTACTCGGACAGGGTACCTGAGCAGTTCTTC.

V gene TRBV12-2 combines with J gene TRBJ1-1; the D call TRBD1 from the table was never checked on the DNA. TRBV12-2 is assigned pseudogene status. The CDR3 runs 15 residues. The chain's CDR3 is CASRSESSSGFEAFF. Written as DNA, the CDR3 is TGTGCAAGTCGCTCCGAATCCAGTTCAGGGTTTGAAGCTTTCTTT.

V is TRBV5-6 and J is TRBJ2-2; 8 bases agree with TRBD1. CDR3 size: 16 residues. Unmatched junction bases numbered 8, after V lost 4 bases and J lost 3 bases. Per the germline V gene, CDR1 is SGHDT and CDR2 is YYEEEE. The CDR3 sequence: CASSLGDRIDTGELFF. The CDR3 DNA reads TGTGCCAGCAGCCTGGGGGACAGGATTGACACCGGGGAGCTGTTTTTT.

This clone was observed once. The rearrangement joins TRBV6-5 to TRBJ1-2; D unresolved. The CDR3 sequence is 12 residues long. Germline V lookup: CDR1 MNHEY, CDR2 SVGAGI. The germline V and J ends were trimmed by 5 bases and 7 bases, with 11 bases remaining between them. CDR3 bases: TGTGCCAGCAGTACACCTCTTTCTGGCTACACCTTC. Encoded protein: CASSTPLSGYTF.

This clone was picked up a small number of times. CDR3 bases: TGTGCCAGCAGCGAGACAGGGGGAACTGGGGCCAACGTCCTGACTTTC. This encodes CASSETGGTGANVLTF. The chain joins TRBV2 to TRBJ2-6; 9 bases are shared with TRBD1. The CDR3 has 16 residues. V trimming: 6 bases; J trimming: 2 bases; junction bases outside the gene matches: 5. Germline V gene lookup returns CDR1 SNHLY and CDR2 FYNNEI. The full variable domain, its missing parts supplied by reference TRBV2 and TRBJ2-6, is EPEVTQTPSHQVTQMGQEVILRCVPISNHLYFYWYRQILGQKVEFLVSFYNNEISEKSEIFDDQFSVERPDGSNFTLKIRSTKLEDSAMYFCASSETGGTGANVLTFGAGSRLTVL.

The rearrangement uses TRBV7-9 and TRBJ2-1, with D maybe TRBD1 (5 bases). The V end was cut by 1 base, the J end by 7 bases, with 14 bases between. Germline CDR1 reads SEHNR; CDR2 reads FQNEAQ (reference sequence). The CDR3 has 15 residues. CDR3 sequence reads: CASSLGRRVGNEQFF. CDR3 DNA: TGTGCCAGCAGCTTAGGTCGCAGGGTGGGTAATGAGCAGTTCTTC.

CDR3 DNA: TGTGCCAGCTCACCGGGACAGGCCGCGGGAAACACCATATATTTT. It codes for CASSPGQAAGNTIYF. The V and J genes are TRBV18 and TRBJ1-3; 8 nucleotides match TRBD1. The germline gives CDR1 KGHSH, CDR2 LQKENI. Trimming took 3 bases from V and 4 from J; bases not matched to a gene: 5. This CDR3 region has 15 residues.

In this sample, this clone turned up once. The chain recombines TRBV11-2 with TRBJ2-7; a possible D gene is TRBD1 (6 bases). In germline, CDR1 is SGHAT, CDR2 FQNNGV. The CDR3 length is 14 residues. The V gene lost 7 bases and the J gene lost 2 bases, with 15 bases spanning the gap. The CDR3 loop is CASTPGTSTYEQYF. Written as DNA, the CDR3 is TGTGCCAGCACCCCGGGGACATCGACCTACGAGCAGTACTTC.

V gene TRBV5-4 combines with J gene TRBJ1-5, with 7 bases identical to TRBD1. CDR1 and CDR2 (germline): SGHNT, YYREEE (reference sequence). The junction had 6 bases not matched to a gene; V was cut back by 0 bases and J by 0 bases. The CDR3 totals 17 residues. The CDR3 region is CASSLGLKGASNQPQHF. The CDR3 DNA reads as TGTGCCAGCAGCTTGGGGTTAAAGGGGGCTAGCAATCAGCCCCAGCATTTT.

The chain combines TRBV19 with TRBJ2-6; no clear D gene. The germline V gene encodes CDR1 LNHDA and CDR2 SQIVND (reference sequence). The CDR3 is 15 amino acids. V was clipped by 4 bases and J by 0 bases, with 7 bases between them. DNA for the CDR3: TGTGCCAGTAGTACGGTGAGCTCTGGGGCCAACGTCCTGACTTTC. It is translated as CASSTVSSGANVLTF.

The CDR3 loop is CASSVGTGNVEKLFF. The DNA for the CDR3 is TGTGCCAGCAGCGTAGGGACAGGGAATGTTGAAAAACTGTTTTTT. V gene TRBV9 combines with J gene TRBJ1-4; 8 nucleotides align to TRBD1. Germline CDR1 reads SGDLS; CDR2 reads YYNGEE. The junction had 5 bases not matched to a gene; V was cut back by 0 bases and J by 7 bases. This CDR3 has 15 amino acids.

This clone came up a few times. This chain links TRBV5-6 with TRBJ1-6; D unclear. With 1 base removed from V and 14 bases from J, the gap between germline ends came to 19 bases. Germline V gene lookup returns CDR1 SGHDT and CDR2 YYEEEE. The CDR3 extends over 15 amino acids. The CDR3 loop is CASSLFADTGYTLHF. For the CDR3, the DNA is TGTGCCAGCAGCTTGTTTGCGGATACCGGGTATACCCTCCACTTT.